Below, 28 T cell receptor beta chains from the same sample are listed, as sequenced in a study of CD8+ T cells in alopecia areata. Reverse transcribed after extraction, RNA yielded cDNA as the sequencing template. Profiled with immunoSEQ multiplex PCR; TCRdb holds only in-frame clones, not every one. In the table there are thousands of clones, about two thirds of which are singletons. Treatment denoted: oral pan-JAK inhibitor, 5-10 mg twice daily. As part of sample collection, lesional scalp punch biopsies and peripheral blood were taken from alopecia areata patients. Sequencing was performed on skin, taken at week 4, from a patient treated with tofacitinib. These receptors were taken from a human donor with alopecia areata.

The chain recombines TRBV5-1 with TRBJ2-3, with a tentative D call TRBD2 (6 bases). Germline values: CDR1 SGHRS, CDR2 YFSETQ. The V and J ends lost 5 bases and 1 base respectively, with 23 bases between them. The length of the CDR3 is 18 residues. CDR3 protein: CASRPRRAKEGGTDTQYF. CDR3 bases: TGCGCCAGCAGACCTCGGAGGGCCAAGGAGGGAGGCACAGATACGCAGTATTTT.

V usage is TRBV2 and J usage is TRBJ2-7; 7 nucleotides agree with TRBD1. The CDR3 contains 14 residues. V was clipped by 5 bases and J by 4 bases; unmatched bases: 8. In germline, CDR1 is SNHLY, CDR2 FYNNEI. The DNA of the CDR3 is TGTGCCAGCAGTCCCCCGGGACAGTCTTACGAGCAGTACTTC. Translated, it gives CASSPPGQSYEQYF.

The chain links TRBV6-5 to TRBJ1-5, with 7 bases aligning to TRBD1. Germline trimming cut 0 bases from V and 6 bases from J; bases unmatched to any gene: 5. This CDR3 has 15 amino acids. Germline CDR1 is MNHEY and CDR2 is SVGAGI. CDR3 region: CASSYSRQGGQPQHF. In nucleotides, the CDR3 is TGTGCCAGCAGTTACTCCAGACAGGGTGGTCAGCCCCAGCATTTT.

The J gene is TRBJ1-1, the V gene TRBV7-8; D is ambiguous. Trimming removed 2 bases at V and 0 bases at J, with 19 bases between. The CDR3 runs 18 residues. Germline V lookup: CDR1 SGHVS, CDR2 FQNEAQ. The CDR3 here is CASSLFGRTSPLNTEAFF. The CDR3 DNA is TGTGCCAGCAGCTTATTCGGACGGACTTCTCCGCTGAACACTGAAGCTTTCTTT.

This chain links TRBV6-5 with TRBJ2-2; 12 nucleotides line up with TRBD1. The CDR3 length is 15 residues. V lost 5 bases and J lost 5; bases outside the gene matches: 3. Looked up from germline, CDR1 is MNHEY and CDR2 is SVGAGI. CDR3 coding DNA: TGTGCCAGCAGTCGGGACAGGGGGCCAACCGGGGAGCTGTTTTTT. It is translated as CASSRDRGPTGELFF.

V gene TRBV4-1 combines with J gene TRBJ1-2; D may be TRBD1 (6 bases). The CDR3 covers 16 residues. The V gene lost 0 bases and the J gene lost 6 bases, with 17 bases spanning the gap. CDR1 MGHRA and CDR2 YSYEKL come from the germline V gene. The CDR3 region has the DNA TGCGCCAGCAGCCAAGATTTTACAGGGCTGCCCGATGGCTACACCTTC. As protein: CASSQDFTGLPDGYTF.

This sequence joins TRBV15 and TRBJ1-6; the match to TRBD1 covers 7 bases. Trimming removed 3 bases from V and 6 bases from J; junction bases left unmatched: 5. The V gene's germline CDR1 is LNHNV and CDR2 YYDKDF (reference sequence). The CDR3 has 15 residues. CDR3 DNA sequence: TGTGCCACCAGCAGCCGACAGGGAGGTAATTCACCCCTCCACTTT. Protein: CATSSRQGGNSPLHF.

The V gene is TRBV4-1, the J gene TRBJ1-3; D gene unclear. The CDR3 consists of 15 residues. Germline CDR1 and CDR2: MGHRA and YSYEKL. V was cut by 1 base and J by 0 bases, with 7 bases left in between. The CDR3 sequence is CASSQGHSSGNTIYF. In DNA, the CDR3 is TGCGCCAGCAGCCAAGGACACAGCTCTGGAAACACCATATATTTT.

Only a few counts were recorded for this clone. The rearrangement links TRBV11-2 to TRBJ1-2, with 11 bases matching TRBD1. Germline CDR1 and CDR2: SGHAT and FQNNGV. J was trimmed by 6 bases and V by 5 bases; bases with no gene match: 11. There are 16 residues in the CDR3. CDR3 sequence: CASSAFGQGAMNGYTF. The CDR3 DNA sequence: TGTGCCAGCAGCGCATTCGGACAGGGGGCGATGAATGGCTACACCTTC. The variable domain in full, with the rest retrieved from reference TRBV11-2 and TRBJ1-2, is EAGVAQSPRYKIIEKRQSVAFWCNPISGHATLYWYQQILGQGPKLLIQFQNNGVVDDSQLPKDRFSAERLKGVDSTLKIQPAKLEDSAVYLCASSAFGQGAMNGYTFGSGTRLTVV.

This clone came up a few times. This sequence joins TRBV29-1 and TRBJ1-1; D call uncertain. The length of the CDR3 is 12 residues. V was pared by 6 bases and J by 10 bases, with 18 bases between. Germline values: CDR1 SQVTM, CDR2 ANQGSEA. CDR3 region: CSVVTLDEGAFF. In DNA form, the CDR3 reads TGCAGCGTGGTGACTCTCGACGAAGGAGCTTTCTTT.

The CDR3 DNA reads as TGTGCCAGCAGTGAAGGGCCCGGAAACAAACTGTTTTTT. Amino acids: CASSEGPGNKLFF. This rearrangement joins TRBV6-1 to TRBJ1-4, with D unresolved. Trimming took 1 base from V and 11 from J, leaving 11 bases between them. The CDR3 spans 13 residues. Germline V lookup: CDR1 MNHNS, CDR2 SASEGT.

The chain carries TRBV6-5 and TRBJ2-7, with TRBD2 as a possible D gene (6 bases). V lost 4 bases to trimming and J lost 4 bases, with 14 bases between them. The length of the CDR3 is 14 residues. Germline CDR1 MNHEY, CDR2 SVGAGI. CDR3 DNA sequence: TGTGCCAGCAGTTTGCGGCGGGACGTTTACGAGCAGTACTTC. Protein product: CASSLRRDVYEQYF.

V usage is TRBV10-3 and J usage is TRBJ2-7; the match to TRBD2 covers 12 bases. After removal of 6 bases from V and 3 bases from J, the junction contained 3 bases not matched to a gene. There are 14 residues in the CDR3. Per germline, CDR1 ENHRY and CDR2 SYGVKD. CDR3 in amino acids: CAISPSGRVYEQYF. DNA of the CDR3: TGTGCCATCAGCCCTAGCGGGAGGGTCTACGAGCAGTACTTC.

This chain uses TRBV5-6 with TRBJ2-5; D is perhaps TRBD2 (6 bases). Deletions cut 4 bases from V and 1 base from J, with 11 bases between. The CDR3 consists of 14 residues. Per the germline V gene, CDR1 is SGHDT and CDR2 is YYEEEE. This CDR3 reads CASSHRTIQETQYF. CDR3 in DNA: TGTGCCAGCAGCCACCGGACTATCCAAGAGACCCAGTACTTC.

The chain couples TRBV5-4 to TRBJ1-3, with D uncertain. Trimming cost V 2 bases and J 0 bases, with 12 bases left between them. Germline V gene data show CDR1 as SGHNT and CDR2 as YYREEE (reference sequence). The CDR3 totals 16 residues. CDR3 DNA sequence: TGTGCCAGCAGCTTCCGGGCTTCTTCCTCTGGAAACACCATATATTTT. Protein sequence: CASSFRASSSGNTIYF.

The genes are TRBV5-5 and TRBJ2-1, with 7 nucleotides matching TRBD2. V was clipped by 1 base and J by 3 bases; unmatched bases: 4. This CDR3 has 15 residues. The V gene's germline CDR1 is SGHKS and CDR2 YYEKEE (reference sequence). The CDR3 is CASSLRGRDYNEQFF. The CDR3 DNA is TGTGCCAGCAGCTTGCGCGGGAGAGACTACAATGAGCAGTTCTTC. Full variable domain (rest looked up from reference TRBV5-5 and TRBJ2-1): DAGVTQSPTHLIKTRGQQVTLRCSPISGHKSVSWYQQVLGQGPQFIFQYYEKEERGRGNFPDRFSARQFPNYSSELNVNALLLGDSALYLCASSLRGRDYNEQFFGPGTRLTVL.

The genes are TRBV10-2 and TRBJ1-5; D is possibly TRBD1 (6 bases). Germline CDR1 reads WSHSY; CDR2 reads SAAADI. Trimming pared 6 bases from V and 6 bases from J, leaving 12 bases between. CDR3 size: 13 residues. CDR3 nucleotides: TGCGCCAGCAGGGGGAGGGGGAGTCAGCCCCAGCATTTT. Residues: CASRGRGSQPQHF.

The genes are TRBV5-6 and TRBJ2-7; D is uncertain. Trimming removed 3 bases from V and 1 base from J, with 8 bases in between. Germline V lookup: CDR1 SGHDT, CDR2 YYEEEE. This CDR3 has 13 amino acids. The CDR3 here is CASSSTLSYEQYF. Written as DNA, the CDR3 is TGTGCCAGCAGCTCGACACTATCCTACGAGCAGTACTTC.

Comment on this clone: At one of its ends the junction is not consistent with the germline gene, which may arise from a read error. This chain uses TRBV15 with TRBJ2-7, with D perhaps matching TRBD1 or TRBD2 (5 bases each). Looked up from germline, CDR1 is LNHNV and CDR2 is YYDKDF (reference sequence). The CDR3 runs to 13 residues. In DNA, the CDR3 is TGTGCCGCCAGCACCGGGACGGACTACGAGCAGTACTTC. Translation gives CAASTGTDYEQYF.

The chain uses TRBV27 and TRBJ1-1; D gene unclear. CDR3 length: 16 amino acids. The V gene lost 3 bases and the J gene lost 5 bases, with 19 bases spanning the gap. CDR1 MNHEY and CDR2 SMNVEV come from the germline V gene (reference sequence). This chain's CDR3 is CASSFQPAPMRTEAFF. CDR3 in DNA: TGTGCCAGCAGTTTCCAACCGGCCCCAATGAGGACTGAAGCTTTCTTT.

This chain uses TRBV19 with TRBJ2-3; no definite D call. The ends were cut back, 3 bases at V and 2 bases at J, with 9 bases in the middle. The CDR3 runs to 14 residues. CDR1 LNHDA and CDR2 SQIVND come from the germline V gene (reference sequence). CDR3 in amino acids: CASSIGPSTDTQYF. In nucleotides, the CDR3 is TGTGCCAGTAGTATCGGACCGTCCACAGATACGCAGTATTTT. The whole variable domain, remainder taken from reference TRBV19 and TRBJ2-3, is DGGITQSPKYLFRKEGQNVTLSCEQNLNHDAMYWYRQDPGQGLRLIYYSQIVNDFQKGDIAEGYSVSREKKESFPLTVTSAQKNPTAFYLCASSIGPSTDTQYFGPGTRLTVL.

CDR3 bases: TGTGCCAGCAGCTTAGCTTTTGATACACTGAACACCGGGGAGCTGTTTTTT. It encodes CASSLAFDTLNTGELFF. J is TRBJ2-2 and V is TRBV7-8; D gene ambiguous. CDR3 length: 17 amino acids. CDR1 and CDR2 (germline): SGHVS, FQNEAQ. V was clipped by 0 bases and J by 1 base, with 12 bases between them. Variable domain in full (rest from reference TRBV7-8 and TRBJ2-2): GAGVSQSPRYKVAKRGQDVALRCDPISGHVSLFWYQQALGQGPEFLTYFQNEAQLDKSGLPSDRFFAERPEGSVSTLKIQRTQQEDSAVYLCASSLAFDTLNTGELFFGEGSRLTVL.

The chain joins TRBV27 to TRBJ1-2, with D possibly matching TRBD1 (5 bases). This CDR3 has 17 amino acids. Germline V lookup: CDR1 MNHEY, CDR2 SMNVEV (reference sequence). V gave up 0 bases and J gave up 2 bases, with 16 bases separating them. DNA of the CDR3: TGTGCCAGCAGTTTATCCGGCAGGGACTGGGGCAACTATGGCTACACCTTC. As protein: CASSLSGRDWGNYGYTF.

The chain has TRBV27 and TRBJ1-2; 11 bases are shared with TRBD1. Germline loops: CDR1 MNHEY, CDR2 SMNVEV (reference sequence). Trimming took 3 bases from V and 7 from J; bases not matched to a gene: 7. CDR3 size: 15 residues. The CDR3 DNA sequence: TGTGCCAGCAGTTTCTCGGACAGGGGGCTGGGTGGCTACACCTTC. Translated: CASSFSDRGLGGYTF.

The chain uses TRBV7-6 and TRBJ2-7, with D unresolved. V lost 2 bases, J lost 0 bases, and 5 bases lay in between. This CDR3 is 13 amino acids long. Germline assignment: CDR1 SGHVS and CDR2 FNYEAQ. In DNA form, the CDR3 reads TGTGCCAGCAGCTTAAAGTACTCCTACGAGCAGTACTTC. It specifies CASSLKYSYEQYF.

This clone was counted only a few times. The chain uses TRBV11-3 and TRBJ2-5; the D is unclear. CDR1 and CDR2 (germline): SGHNT, YENEEA. Trimming shortened V by 2 bases and J by 5 bases, and 12 bases separated the two germline ends. CDR3 length equals 14 residues. The CDR3: CASSLSYRLETQYF. CDR3 nucleotide sequence: TGTGCCAGCAGCTTAAGTTACCGCTTGGAGACCCAGTACTTC.

This clone was picked up one time. This chain uses TRBV10-3 with TRBJ2-2, with D perhaps TRBD1 (6 bases). Trimming took off 3 bases at V and 3 bases at J, with 8 bases between the two ends. Germline-derived CDR1 and CDR2 are ENHRY and SYGVKD. There are 14 residues in the CDR3. The CDR3 DNA follows: TGTGCCATCAGTGACGCAGGGGACACCGGGGAGCTGTTTTTT. Protein sequence: CAISDAGDTGELFF.

The chain links TRBV18 to TRBJ2-6; D gene ambiguous. There are 18 residues in the CDR3. From germline, CDR1 is KGHSH and CDR2 LQKENI. V shed 1 base and J shed 0 bases, with 13 bases lying between them. The CDR3 sequence: CASSPLGAQTSGANVLTF. The CDR3 DNA reads as TGTGCCAGCTCACCACTAGGAGCGCAGACCTCTGGGGCCAACGTCCTGACTTTC.